This is a list of T cell receptor beta chains from one sample in a study of blood T cell repertoires in COVID-19. Some clones are missing from TCRdb's copy, which holds only in-frame ones; the method was immunoSEQ multiplex PCR. Counted here are 90,000 to 120,000 clones, just under 85% occurring once; the ten biggest clones make up approximately 3.4%. Source material: peripheral blood. Every receptor here comes from a woman of 80 years or more with active or convalescent COVID-19. Each CDR3 is given with its conserved first and last residue. The D gene is left open where the match is weak. Clone size appears in some rows only: once, few, many, or a class for an expanded clone.

>TRBJ1-5|TRBD1|many|TRBV2
CASMTGVYGNQPQHF
TGTGCCAGCATGACAGGGGTGTACGGCAATCAGCCCCAGCATTTT
>TRBJ1-1|NA|NA|TRBV19
CASSMLRGRGSTEAFF
TGTGCCAGTAGTATGTTGCGGGGGCGCGGGTCGACTGAAGCTTTCTTT
>TRBJ1-1|NA|NA|TRBV6-5
CASRFRGFTEAFF
TGTGCCAGCAGGTTCAGGGGTTTTACTGAAGCTTTCTTT
>TRBJ2-6|NA|NA|TRBV3-1/TRBV3-2
CASSLRGSGANVLTF
TGTGCCAGCAGCCTCCGAGGATCCGGGGCCAACGTCCTGACTTTC
>TRBJ2-3|TRBD2|NA|TRBV6-2/TRBV6-3
CASSTGPGLAQYF
TGTGCCAGCAGTACGGGACCGGGACTAGCCCAGTATTTT
>TRBJ2-1|TRBD2|NA|TRBV9
CASSRRTSGVNNEQFF
TGTGCCAGCAGCCGGAGGACTAGCGGGGTGAACAATGAGCAGTTCTTC
>TRBJ1-1|NA|NA|TRBV21-1
CASSKDFAGQSAFF
TGTGCCAGCAGCAAAGATTTTGCGGGGCAGTCAGCTTTCTTT
>TRBJ2-5|TRBD2|NA|TRBV7-3
CASSLTAGGRETQYF
TGTGCCAGCAGCTTAACAGCGGGGGGGCGAGAGACCCAGTACTTC
>TRBJ2-7|TRBD1|NA|TRBV30
CAWRTKGARLLGQYF
TGTGCCTGGAGAACCAAGGGGGCGAGACTATTGGGGCAGTACTTC
>TRBJ2-1|TRBD2|NA|TRBV14
CASSPRARGGLYNEQFF
TGTGCCAGCAGCCCCAGGGCCCGCGGGGGGCTCTACAATGAGCAGTTCTTC
>TRBJ2-1|TRBD1|NA|TRBV27
CASSSNGDRRGNEQFF
TGTGCCAGCAGTAGCAACGGGGACAGGCGAGGCAATGAGCAGTTCTTC
>TRBJ2-1|NA|NA|TRBV7-2
CASSPPGLGGDNEQFF
TGTGCCAGCAGCCCTCCTGGACTAGGGGGTGACAATGAGCAGTTCTTC
>TRBJ1-5|NA|NA|TRBV27
CASSLRQDLYQPQHF
TGTGCCAGCAGTCTCAGGCAGGACTTATATCAGCCCCAGCATTTT
>TRBJ1-2|NA|NA|TRBV6-1
CASSEVRRALGGYTF
TGTGCCAGCAGTGAAGTTAGGAGGGCGTTGGGGGGCTACACCTTC
>TRBJ2-7|TRBD2|few|TRBV6-2/TRBV6-3
CASSYQRGVTYEQYF
TGTGCCAGCAGTTATCAGCGGGGGGTCACCTACGAGCAGTACTTC
>TRBJ2-1|TRBD2|NA|TRBV18
CASSPNNPTSDSRGEQFF
TGTGCCAGCTCACCCAACAACCCAACTAGCGATTCACGGGGTGAGCAGTTCTTC
>TRBJ1-2|TRBD1|NA|TRBV4-1
CASSQPPFDRERYTF
TGCGCCAGCAGCCAACCACCCTTCGACAGGGAGCGGTACACCTTC
>TRBJ1-1|NA|NA|TRBV4-2
CASSLAGNTEAFF
TGTGCCAGCAGCCTTGCGGGGAACACTGAAGCTTTCTTT
>TRBJ1-1|NA|NA|TRBV28
CASSRRRGSSTEAFF
TGTGCCAGCAGTCGACGGCGGGGGAGTTCTACTGAAGCTTTCTTT
>TRBJ2-1|TRBD1|NA|TRBV5-1
CASSLGGQYRDEQFF
TGCGCCAGCAGCTTGGGGGGACAGTATAGGGATGAGCAGTTCTTC
>TRBJ2-7|NA|NA|TRBV28
CASSSSRRQYF
TGTGCCAGCAGTAGTAGCCGGAGGCAGTACTTC
>TRBJ1-1|TRBD1|NA|TRBV5-1
CASSGVAGQGEAFF
TGCGCCAGCAGCGGCGTTGCGGGACAGGGAGAAGCTTTCTTT
>TRBJ2-5|TRBD2|NA|TRBV19
CASSMLAGIQETQYF
TGTGCCAGTAGTATGCTAGCGGGCATCCAAGAGACCCAGTACTTC
>TRBJ1-4|NA|few|TRBV6-5
CASSRSRLAEKLFF
TGTGCCAGCAGTCGTTCTAGGCTAGCCGAAAAACTGTTTTTT
>TRBJ2-1|TRBD2|once|TRBV7-3
CASSPKAGGYNEQFF
TGTGCCAGCAGCCCAAAAGCGGGAGGGTACAATGAGCAGTTCTTC
>TRBJ2-1|TRBD1|NA|TRBV2
CASSASGQLAEQFF
TGTGCCAGCAGTGCCTCGGGACAGCTCGCTGAGCAGTTCTTC
>TRBJ2-2|TRBD2|NA|TRBV6-5
CASSYSWLADTGELFF
TGTGCCAGCAGTTACTCGTGGCTAGCGGACACCGGGGAGCTGTTTTTT
>TRBJ1-3|NA|NA|TRBV6-5
CASTVVSSGNTIYF
TGTGCCAGCACAGTCGTAAGCTCTGGAAACACCATATATTTT
>TRBJ2-7|TRBD2|NA|TRBV7-3
CASSSGVAGAEQYF
TGTGCCAGCAGCTCAGGGGTAGCGGGAGCCGAGCAGTACTTC
>TRBJ2-7|TRBD2|NA|TRBV28
CASSLFGGNPKRTSGSSDEQYF
TGTGCCAGCAGTTTATTCGGGGGGAACCCGAAAAGGACTAGCGGGAGTTCGGACGAGCAGTACTTC
>TRBJ2-7|TRBD1|NA|TRBV9
CASSVESTGGPYEQYF
TGTGCCAGCAGCGTAGAAAGTACAGGGGGCCCCTACGAGCAGTACTTC
>TRBJ1-2|NA|NA|TRBV7-9
CASRGNGQSYGYTF
TGTGCCAGCAGAGGAAACGGACAGAGCTATGGCTACACCTTC
>TRBJ2-2|TRBD1|NA|TRBV5-1
CASRATGGTGELFF
TGCGCCAGCAGGGCGACAGGGGGCACCGGGGAGCTGTTTTTT
>TRBJ2-6|NA|NA|TRBV18
CASSPQLAAQGDSGANVLTF
TGTGCCAGCTCACCACAGCTTGCGGCCCAAGGGGACTCTGGGGCCAACGTCCTGACTTTC
>TRBJ1-2|NA|NA|TRBV29-1
CSTREQPLIGSYTF
TGCAGCACCCGGGAACAGCCTCTCATCGGGAGCTACACCTTC
>TRBJ1-1|NA|NA|TRBV2
CASSEAARNTEAFF
TGTGCCAGCAGTGAAGCGGCCAGGAACACTGAAGCTTTCTTT
>TRBJ2-7|NA|few|TRBV11-2
CASSPDSRYEQYF
TGTGCCAGCAGCCCAGACAGTAGATACGAGCAGTACTTC
>TRBJ2-7|TRBD1|NA|TRBV7-8
CASSPTRDRSSYEQYF
TGTGCCAGCAGCCCAACCCGGGACAGAAGCTCCTACGAGCAGTACTTC
>TRBJ1-3|NA|NA|TRBV19
CASSAIDSTGDTIYF
TGTGCCAGTAGTGCAATTGACAGTACGGGGGACACCATATATTTT
>TRBJ2-5|TRBD1|NA|TRBV9
CASSRRTGIETQYF
TGTGCCAGCAGCCGCCGGACAGGGATAGAGACCCAGTACTTC
>TRBJ1-5|TRBD1|NA|TRBV28
CASSDDRGRLGNQPQHF
TGTGCCAGCAGTGATGACAGGGGCAGATTAGGCAATCAGCCCCAGCATTTT
>TRBJ2-7|TRBD2|NA|TRBV5-6
CASSFPSSGRFYEQYF
TGTGCCAGCAGCTTCCCGAGTAGCGGGAGGTTCTACGAGCAGTACTTC
>TRBJ2-1|NA|NA|TRBV7-3
CASSSGSYNEQFF
TGTGCCAGCAGCTCAGGGTCCTACAATGAGCAGTTCTTC
>TRBJ1-6|TRBD1|NA|TRBV11-3
CASSLQGETSPLHF
TGTGCCAGCAGCCTACAGGGGGAGACTTCACCCCTCCACTTT
>TRBJ1-1|TRBD1|few|TRBV5-4
CASSLAKPGTVIEAFF
TGTGCCAGCAGCTTGGCCAAGCCCGGGACAGTGATTGAAGCTTTCTTT
>TRBJ2-5|TRBD1|NA|TRBV5-1
CASSLEGTGYFRETQYF
TGCGCCAGCAGCTTGGAAGGGACAGGGTATTTTAGAGAGACCCAGTACTTC
>TRBJ2-1|NA|NA|TRBV7-7
CASSAGDQNEQFF
TGTGCTAGCAGCGCAGGCGATCAGAATGAGCAGTTCTTC
>TRBJ1-1|TRBD1|NA|TRBV4-1
CASSRGQGATEAFF
TGCGCCAGCAGCCGAGGACAGGGGGCGACTGAAGCTTTCTTT
>TRBJ2-3|TRBD1|NA|TRBV27
CASRADRGVTDTQYF
TGTGCCAGCAGAGCGGACAGGGGAGTCACAGATACGCAGTATTTT
>TRBJ1-2|NA|NA|TRBV23-1
CASSLRTRIYGYTF
TGCGCCAGCAGTCTTCGAACGCGTATCTATGGCTACACCTTC
>TRBJ2-5|TRBD1|NA|TRBV28
CASSLPRTGKTQYF
TGTGCCAGCAGTTTACCACGGACAGGGAAGACCCAGTACTTC
>TRBJ1-4|NA|NA|TRBV5-1
CASSLDPGRSSATNEKLFF
TGCGCCAGCAGCTTGGATCCAGGGAGGAGCAGTGCAACTAATGAAAAACTGTTTTTT
>TRBJ1-1|NA|once|TRBV5-4
CASSSYLNTEAFF
TGTGCCAGCAGCTCTTACTTGAACACTGAAGCTTTCTTT
>TRBJ2-7|NA|NA|TRBV11-3
CASSLRGGTYEQYF
TGTGCCAGCAGCCTGCGTGGAGGGACCTACGAGCAGTACTTC
>TRBJ1-5|TRBD1|NA|TRBV7-9
CASSQDRNSNQPQHF
TGTGCCAGCAGCCAGGACAGGAACAGCAATCAGCCCCAGCATTTT
>TRBJ1-2|NA|NA|TRBV5-4
CASTIQGGHGYTF
TGTGCCAGCACCATACAGGGTGGCCATGGCTACACCTTC
>TRBJ2-1|TRBD1|NA|TRBV5-4
CASSSERDRAFSEQFF
TGTGCCAGCAGCTCAGAGCGGGACAGGGCCTTTAGTGAGCAGTTCTTC
>TRBJ2-3|TRBD1|NA|TRBV5-4
CASRNYRGPTDTQYF
TGTGCCAGCCGAAATTACAGGGGGCCCACAGATACGCAGTATTTT
>TRBJ1-1|NA|NA|TRBV30
CAWIPETEAFF
TGTGCCTGGATCCCTGAGACTGAAGCTTTCTTT
>TRBJ2-7|TRBD2|NA|TRBV28
CASSTGLEGIYEQYF
TGTGCCAGTAGTACCGGACTAGAGGGTATCTACGAGCAGTACTTC